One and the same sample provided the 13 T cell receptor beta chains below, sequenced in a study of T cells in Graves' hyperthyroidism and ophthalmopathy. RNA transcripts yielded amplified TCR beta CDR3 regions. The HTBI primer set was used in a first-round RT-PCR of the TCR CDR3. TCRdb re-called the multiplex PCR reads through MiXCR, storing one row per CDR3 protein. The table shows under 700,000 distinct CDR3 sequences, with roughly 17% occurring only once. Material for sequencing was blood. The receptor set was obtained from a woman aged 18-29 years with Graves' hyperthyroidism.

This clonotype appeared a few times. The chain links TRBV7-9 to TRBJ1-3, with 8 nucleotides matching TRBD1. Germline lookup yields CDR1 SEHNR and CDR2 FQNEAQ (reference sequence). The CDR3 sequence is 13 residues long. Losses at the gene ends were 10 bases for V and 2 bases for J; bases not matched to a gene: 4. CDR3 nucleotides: TGTGCCACTCAGGGGGCGACTGGAAACACCATATATTTT. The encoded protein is CATQGATGNTIYF. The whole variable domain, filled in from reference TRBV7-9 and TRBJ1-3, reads DTGVSQNPRHKITKRGQNVTFRCDPISEHNRLYWYRQTLGQGPEFLTYFQNEAQLEKSRLLSDRFSAERPKGSFSTLEIQRTEQGDSAMYLCATQGATGNTIYFGEGSWLTVV.

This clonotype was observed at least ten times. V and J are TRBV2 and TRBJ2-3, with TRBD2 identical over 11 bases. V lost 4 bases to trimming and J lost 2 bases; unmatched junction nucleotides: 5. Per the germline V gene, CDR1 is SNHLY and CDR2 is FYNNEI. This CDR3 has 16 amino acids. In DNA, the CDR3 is TGTGCCAGCAGTGTAACTAGCGGGGGCGCCACAGATACGCAGTATTTT. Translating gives CASSVTSGGATDTQYF. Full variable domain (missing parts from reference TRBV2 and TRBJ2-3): EPEVTQTPSHQVTQMGQEVILRCVPISNHLYFYWYRQILGQKVEFLVSFYNNEISEKSEIFDDQFSVERPDGSNFTLKIRSTKLEDSAMYFCASSVTSGGATDTQYFGPGTRLTVL.

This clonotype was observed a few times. In DNA form, the CDR3 reads TGTGCCAGCACGGGGGGATCCGGGGAGCTGTTTTTT. Its translation: CASTGGSGELFF. V is TRBV6-1 and J is TRBJ2-2, with 7 positions matching TRBD2. The CDR3 is 12 amino acids. Germline-derived CDR1 and CDR2 are MNHNS and SASEGT. Trimming took 7 bases from V and 6 from J; bases not matched to a gene: 2.

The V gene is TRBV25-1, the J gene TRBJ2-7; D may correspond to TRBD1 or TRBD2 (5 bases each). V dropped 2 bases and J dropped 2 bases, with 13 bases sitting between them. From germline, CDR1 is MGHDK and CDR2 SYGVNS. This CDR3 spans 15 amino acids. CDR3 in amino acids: CASSEPGAATYEQYF. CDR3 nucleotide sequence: TGTGCCAGCAGTGAACCCGGGGCAGCGACCTACGAGCAGTACTTC.

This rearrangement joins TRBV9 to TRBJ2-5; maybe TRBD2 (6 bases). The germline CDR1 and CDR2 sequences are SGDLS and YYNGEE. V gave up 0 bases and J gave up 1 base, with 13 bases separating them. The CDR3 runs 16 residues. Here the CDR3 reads CASSVATVGGQETQYF. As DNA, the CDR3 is TGTGCCAGCAGCGTAGCTACGGTGGGGGGCCAAGAGACCCAGTACTTC.

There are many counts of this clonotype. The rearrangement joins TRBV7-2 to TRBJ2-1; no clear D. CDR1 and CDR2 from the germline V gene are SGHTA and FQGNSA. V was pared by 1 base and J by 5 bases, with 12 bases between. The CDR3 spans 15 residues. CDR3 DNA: TGTGCCAGCAGCTTAGTCGCAGGCTGGGACAATGAGCAGTTCTTC. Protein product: CASSLVAGWDNEQFF.

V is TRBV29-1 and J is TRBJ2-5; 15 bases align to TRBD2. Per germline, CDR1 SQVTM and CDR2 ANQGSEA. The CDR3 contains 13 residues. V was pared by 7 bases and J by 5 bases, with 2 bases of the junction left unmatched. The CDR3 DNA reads TGCAGCGGGGGGACTAGCGGGAGGGAGACCCAGTACTTC. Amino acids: CSGGTSGRETQYF.

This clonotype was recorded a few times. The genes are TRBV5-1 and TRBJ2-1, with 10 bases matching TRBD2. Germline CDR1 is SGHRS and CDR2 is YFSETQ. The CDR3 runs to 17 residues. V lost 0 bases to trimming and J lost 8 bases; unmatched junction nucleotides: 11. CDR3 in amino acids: CASSLGTSGNMMHEQFF. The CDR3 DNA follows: TGCGCCAGCAGCTTGGGTACTAGCGGGAACATGATGCATGAGCAGTTCTTC.

Written as DNA, the CDR3 is TGTGCCAGCAGCCAAGGGGTACCGAGCTCCTACAATGAGCAGTTCTTC. Protein sequence: CASSQGVPSSYNEQFF. V gene TRBV27 combines with J gene TRBJ2-1; D may be TRBD1 (5 bases). The germline V and J ends were trimmed by 6 bases and 0 bases, with 15 bases remaining between them. Germline-derived CDR1 and CDR2 are MNHEY and SMNVEV (reference sequence). This CDR3 contains 16 residues.

The CDR3 region is CSAKGLADAYEQYF. The CDR3 DNA sequence: TGCAGTGCTAAAGGACTAGCGGACGCCTACGAGCAGTACTTC. The gene calls are TRBV20-1 and TRBJ2-7, with TRBD2 matching over 10 bases. This CDR3 comprises 14 residues. From germline, CDR1 is DFQATT and CDR2 SNEGSKA (reference sequence). V was pared by 4 bases and J by 2 bases, with 5 bases of the junction left unmatched.

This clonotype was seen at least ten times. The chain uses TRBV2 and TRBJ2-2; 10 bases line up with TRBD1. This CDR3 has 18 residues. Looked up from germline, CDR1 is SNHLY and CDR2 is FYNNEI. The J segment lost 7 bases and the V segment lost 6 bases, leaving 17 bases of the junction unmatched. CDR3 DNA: TGTGCCAGCAGAGGGAATATCGACAGGGGGCCACCATTCGGGGAGCTGTTTTTT. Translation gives CASRGNIDRGPPFGELFF.

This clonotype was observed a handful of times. The DNA for the CDR3 is TGCGCCAGCAGAATTCCGGGAACCGAAGACGAGCAGTACTTC. Translating it yields CASRIPGTEDEQYF. The V call is TRBV5-1, the J call TRBJ2-7, with D possibly matching TRBD2 (5 bases). Looked up from germline, CDR1 is SGHRS and CDR2 is YFSETQ. This CDR3 has 14 amino acids. The germline V and J ends were trimmed by 5 bases and 5 bases, with 17 bases remaining between them.

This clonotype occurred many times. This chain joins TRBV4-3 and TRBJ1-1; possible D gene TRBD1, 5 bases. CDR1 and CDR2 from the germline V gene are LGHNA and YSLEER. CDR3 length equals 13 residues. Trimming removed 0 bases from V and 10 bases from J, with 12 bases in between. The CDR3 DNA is TGCGCCAGCAGCCAAGATCTTGGGGGGGTAGCTTTCTTT. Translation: CASSQDLGGVAFF.